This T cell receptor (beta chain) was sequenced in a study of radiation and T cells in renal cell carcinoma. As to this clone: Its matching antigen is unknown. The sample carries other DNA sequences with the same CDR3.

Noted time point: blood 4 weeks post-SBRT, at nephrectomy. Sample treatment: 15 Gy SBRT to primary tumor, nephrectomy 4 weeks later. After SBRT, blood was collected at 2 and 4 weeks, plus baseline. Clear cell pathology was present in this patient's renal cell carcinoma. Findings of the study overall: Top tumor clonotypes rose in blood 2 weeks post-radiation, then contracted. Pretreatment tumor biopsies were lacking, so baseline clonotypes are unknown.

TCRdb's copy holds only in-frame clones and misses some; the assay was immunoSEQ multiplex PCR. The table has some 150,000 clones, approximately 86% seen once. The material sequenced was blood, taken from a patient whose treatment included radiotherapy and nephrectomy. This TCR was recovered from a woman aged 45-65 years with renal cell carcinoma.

DNA for the CDR3: TGTGCCAGCAGCGTAGATCCGGGGTCAACCTACGAGCAGTACTTC. The encoded protein is CASSVDPGSTYEQYF. This chain uses TRBV9 with TRBJ2-7; TRBD2 might be the D (5 bases). The V gene's germline CDR1 is SGDLS and CDR2 YYNGEE. V was shortened by 0 bases and J by 2 bases, with 12 bases between the two germline ends. CDR3 length: 15 amino acids.